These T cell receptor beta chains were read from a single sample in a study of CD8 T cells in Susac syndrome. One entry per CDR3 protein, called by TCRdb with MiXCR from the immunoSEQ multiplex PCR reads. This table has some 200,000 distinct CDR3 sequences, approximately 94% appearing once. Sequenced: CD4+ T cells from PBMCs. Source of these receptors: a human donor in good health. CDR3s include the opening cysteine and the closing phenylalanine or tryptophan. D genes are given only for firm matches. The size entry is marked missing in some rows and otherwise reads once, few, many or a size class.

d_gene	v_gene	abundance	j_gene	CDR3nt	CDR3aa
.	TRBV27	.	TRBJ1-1	TGTGCCAGCAGCTTCGGACGAGGAACTGAAGCTTTCTTT	CASSFGRGTEAFF
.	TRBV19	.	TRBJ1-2	TGTGCCAGCACTCCCGCCGCAGGGGTCAATAACTATGGCTACACCTTC	CASTPAAGVNNYGYTF
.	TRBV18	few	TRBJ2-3	TGTGCCAGCTCACCACCAACAGATACGCAGTATTTT	CASSPPTDTQYF
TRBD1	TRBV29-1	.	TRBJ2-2	TGCAGCGTTGGGGCGGTCAGGGGGCTAACCGGGGAGCTGTTTTTT	CSVGAVRGLTGELFF
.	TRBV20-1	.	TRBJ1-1	TGCAGTGCGCAGAAGGGGAGGGGATTGAACACTGAAGCTTTCTTT	CSAQKGRGLNTEAFF
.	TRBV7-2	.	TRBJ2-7	TGTGCCAGCAGCTCCTCAAGGCACGAGCAGTACTTC	CASSSSRHEQYF
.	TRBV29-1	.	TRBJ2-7	TGCAGCGCGAGACTATACGCCTCCTACGAGCAGTACTTC	CSARLYASYEQYF
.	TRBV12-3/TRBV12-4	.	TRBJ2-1	TGTGCCAGCAGTTTCGGCGGGTTGTTCAATGAGCAGTTCTTC	CASSFGGLFNEQFF
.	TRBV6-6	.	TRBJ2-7	TGTGCCAGCAGCCCGGCAGGGGGGGTCTACGAGCAGTACTTC	CASSPAGGVYEQYF
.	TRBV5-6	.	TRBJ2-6	TGTGCCAGCAGCTTGGAGATGGGCTCTGGGGCCAACGTCCTGACTTTC	CASSLEMGSGANVLTF
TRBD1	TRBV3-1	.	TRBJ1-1	TGTGCCAGCAGCCGGACAGGGGGAATGAACACTGAAGCTTTCTTT	CASSRTGGMNTEAFF
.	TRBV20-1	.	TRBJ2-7	TGCAGTGCATTCGACTACAGGGCCTACGAGCAGTACTTC	CSAFDYRAYEQYF
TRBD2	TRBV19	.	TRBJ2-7	TGTGCCAGTAGTGACTTTAGCGGGAGGGATACCTACGAGCAGTACTTC	CASSDFSGRDTYEQYF
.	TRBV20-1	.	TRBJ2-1	TGCAGTGCACCCAGGACAGCGTACAATGAGCAGTTCTTC	CSAPRTAYNEQFF
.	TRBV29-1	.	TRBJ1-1	TGCAGCGTTGTATACACTGAAGCTTTCTTT	CSVVYTEAFF
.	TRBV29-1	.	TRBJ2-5	TGCAGCGTTGACCCCCCTAGCGGAGGGGGGAAGACCCAGTACTTC	CSVDPPSGGGKTQYF
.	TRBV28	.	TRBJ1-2	TGTGCCAGCAGTCTACAGAGATATGGCTACACCTTC	CASSLQRYGYTF
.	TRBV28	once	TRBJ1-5	TGTGCCACCAACGCCGGGACAATCAATCAGCCCCAGCATTTT	CATNAGTINQPQHF
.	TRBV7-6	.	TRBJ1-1	TGTGCCAGCAGCTCGGGAGTAGCTGCTGAAGCTTTCTTT	CASSSGVAAEAFF
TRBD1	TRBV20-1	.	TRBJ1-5	TGCAGTGCTAGCACAGGGGGGATCAATCAGCCCCAGCATTTT	CSASTGGINQPQHF
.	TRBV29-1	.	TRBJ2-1	TGCAGCGTTGGATCCAATGAGCAGTTCTTC	CSVGSNEQFF
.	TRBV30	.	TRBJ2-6	TGTGCCTGGAGTGTCTTTGGGGCCAACGTCCTGACTTTC	CAWSVFGANVLTF
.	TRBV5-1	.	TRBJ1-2	TGCGCCAGCAGTCCAGGCCAATTTGGGGACTATGGCTACACCTTC	CASSPGQFGDYGYTF
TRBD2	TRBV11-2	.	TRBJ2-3	TGTGCCAGCAGCTCCCGACGGGCCGTAGGATTAGCGGGAGACCCCAGCACAGATACGCAGTATTTT	CASSSRRAVGLAGDPSTDTQYF
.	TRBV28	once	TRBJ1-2	TGTGCCAGCAGCCCCGCCTCGGGACATAGCTATGGCTACACCTTC	CASSPASGHSYGYTF
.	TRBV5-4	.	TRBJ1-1	TGTGCCAGCAGCCCACCATCCAAGCAGAACACTGAAGCTTTCTTT	CASSPPSKQNTEAFF